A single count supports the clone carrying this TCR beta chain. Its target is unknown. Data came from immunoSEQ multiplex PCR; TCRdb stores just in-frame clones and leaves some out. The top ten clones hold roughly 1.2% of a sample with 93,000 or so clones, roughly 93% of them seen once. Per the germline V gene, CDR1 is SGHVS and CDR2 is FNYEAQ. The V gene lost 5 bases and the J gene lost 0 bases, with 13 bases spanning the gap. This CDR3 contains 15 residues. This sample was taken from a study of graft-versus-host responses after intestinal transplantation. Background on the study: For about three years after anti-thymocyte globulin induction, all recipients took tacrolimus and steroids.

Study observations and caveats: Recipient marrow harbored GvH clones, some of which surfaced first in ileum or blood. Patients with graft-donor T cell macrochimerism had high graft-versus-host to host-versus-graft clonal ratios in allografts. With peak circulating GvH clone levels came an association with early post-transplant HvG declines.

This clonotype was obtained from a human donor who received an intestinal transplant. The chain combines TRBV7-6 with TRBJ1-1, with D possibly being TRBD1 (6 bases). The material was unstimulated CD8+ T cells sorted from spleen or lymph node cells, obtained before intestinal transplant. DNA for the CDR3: TGTGCCAGCAGCCCAGCGTGGGGGCTGAACACTGAAGCTTTCTTT. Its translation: CASSPAWGLNTEAFF. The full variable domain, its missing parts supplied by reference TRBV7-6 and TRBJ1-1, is GAGVSQSPRYKVTKRGQDVALRCDPISGHVSLYWYRQALGQGPEFLTYFNYEAQQDKSGLPNDRFSAERPEGSISTLTIQRTEQRDSAMYRCASSPAWGLNTEAFFGQGTRLTVV.